These T cell receptor beta chains were read from a single sample in a study of PD-L1 blockade in urothelial cancer. Measured with immunoSEQ multiplex PCR; TCRdb has only the in-frame clones, and not every one. This table has tens of thousands of clones, 87% appearing once. The sample consisted of PBMCs, taken around atezolizumab (anti-PD-L1) treatment. These receptors were obtained from a man between 60 and 70 years old with urothelial cancer. Each CDR3 is given without its conserved first and last residue.

CDR3: ASSSGGTGGYEQY
V: TRBV6-1
J: TRBJ2-7
length: 13

CDR3: ASSSGLAGNWYEQY
V: TRBV28
J: TRBJ2-7
length: 14

CDR3: ASSQAIGGADYGYT
V: TRBV4-2
J: TRBJ1-2
length: 14

CDR3: ATSSGQGAIRFSNQPQH
V: TRBV15
J: TRBJ1-5
length: 17

CDR3: ASSARTGNSYEQY
V: TRBV6-1
J: TRBJ2-7
length: 13

CDR3: ASSPVEYQETQY
V: TRBV4-2
J: TRBJ2-5
length: 12

CDR3: ASSQNRGQETQY
V: TRBV14
J: TRBJ2-5
length: 12

CDR3: ASSEAVTAGYGYT
V: TRBV6-1
J: TRBJ1-2
length: 13

CDR3: ASSLSRLVEKLF
V: TRBV5-4
J: TRBJ1-4
length: 12

CDR3: ASRSASGLSYEQY
V: TRBV6-1
J: TRBJ2-7
length: 13

CDR3: ASSRTGTQETQY
V: TRBV5-6
J: TRBJ2-5
length: 12

CDR3: ASSFVSGAF
V: TRBV28
J: TRBJ1-1
length: 9

CDR3: ASSLGSLAAQETQY
V: TRBV5-1
J: TRBJ2-5
length: 14

CDR3: ASSALQGPYGYT
V: TRBV6-1
J: TRBJ1-2
length: 12

CDR3: ASVPGGVLRGYT
V: TRBV28
J: TRBJ1-2
length: 12

CDR3: ASSTLAGGYGYT
V: TRBV28
J: TRBJ1-2
length: 12

CDR3: ASSLAEWETQY
V: TRBV5-1
J: TRBJ2-5
length: 11

CDR3: AWNQGGQAITNYGYT
V: TRBV30
J: TRBJ1-2
length: 15

CDR3: AISPQPRDSDGNQPQH
V: TRBV10-3
J: TRBJ1-5
length: 16

CDR3: ASSQATGNTEAF
V: TRBV14
J: TRBJ1-1
length: 12

CDR3: ASSAQTGFSEAF
V: TRBV2
J: TRBJ1-1
length: 12

CDR3: ASRETVQETQY
V: TRBV2
J: TRBJ2-5
length: 11

CDR3: ASSRGGRMYEQY
V: TRBV27
J: -
length: 12

CDR3: ASSESGQGLRGYT
V: TRBV10-2
J: TRBJ1-2
length: 13

CDR3: ASSLAGSSGSKETQY
V: TRBV5-1
J: TRBJ2-5
length: 15

CDR3: ASSLGQGFSEQY
V: TRBV11-3
J: TRBJ2-7
length: 12

CDR3: ASRPQGAVNQPQH
V: TRBV28
J: TRBJ1-5
length: 13

CDR3: AWRGQGFSEAF
V: TRBV30
J: TRBJ1-1
length: 11

CDR3: ASSPGSTGGYT
V: TRBV5-1
J: TRBJ1-2
length: 11

CDR3: ASSLGHLSYEQY
V: TRBV5-1
J: TRBJ2-7
length: 12

CDR3: ASSYSYRERYGYT
V: TRBV6-5
J: TRBJ1-2
length: 13

CDR3: ASSQWDRGLYGTGELF
V: TRBV7-2
J: TRBJ2-2
length: 16

CDR3: ASSLNRRGVGGNTIY
V: TRBV18
J: TRBJ1-3
length: 15

CDR3: ASSPTPGVPNLNTEAF
V: TRBV18
J: TRBJ1-1
length: 16

CDR3: ASSIRVNYGYT
V: TRBV19
J: TRBJ1-2
length: 11

CDR3: ASRNSGGVTDTQY
V: TRBV6-5
J: TRBJ2-3
length: 13

CDR3: ASSPSVYEQY
V: TRBV11-2
J: TRBJ2-7
length: 10

CDR3: ASSTGTGGWETQY
V: TRBV27
J: TRBJ2-5
length: 13

CDR3: ASSLVARGGNEQF
V: TRBV7-6
J: TRBJ2-1
length: 13

CDR3: ASSLGPGINTEAF
V: TRBV28
J: TRBJ1-1
length: 13

CDR3: ASSTGTGGSPFSGELF
V: TRBV10-1
J: TRBJ2-2
length: 16

CDR3: ASSRTGGYEKLF
V: TRBV27
J: TRBJ1-4
length: 12

CDR3: AWSVGRRAYEQY
V: TRBV30
J: TRBJ2-7
length: 12

CDR3: ASSPPGGLSYGYT
V: TRBV18
J: TRBJ1-2
length: 13

CDR3: ASSPTAPLAYTYEQY
V: TRBV7-9
J: TRBJ2-7
length: 15

CDR3: ASSQERLAPNYGYT
V: TRBV4-2
J: TRBJ1-2
length: 14

CDR3: ASSVEGQGANTEAF
V: TRBV9
J: TRBJ1-1
length: 14

CDR3: ASSLWRGDRPTGNEQF
V: TRBV28
J: TRBJ2-1
length: 16

CDR3: ASSLVSQFYGYT
V: TRBV5-1
J: TRBJ1-2
length: 12

CDR3: ASSLDRATGYT
V: TRBV7-9
J: TRBJ1-2
length: 11

CDR3: ASSISSAALEQF
V: TRBV19
J: TRBJ2-1
length: 12

CDR3: ATSREGSRYGNTIY
V: TRBV15
J: TRBJ1-3
length: 14

CDR3: ASSMDRDRGYT
V: TRBV6-1
J: TRBJ1-2
length: 11